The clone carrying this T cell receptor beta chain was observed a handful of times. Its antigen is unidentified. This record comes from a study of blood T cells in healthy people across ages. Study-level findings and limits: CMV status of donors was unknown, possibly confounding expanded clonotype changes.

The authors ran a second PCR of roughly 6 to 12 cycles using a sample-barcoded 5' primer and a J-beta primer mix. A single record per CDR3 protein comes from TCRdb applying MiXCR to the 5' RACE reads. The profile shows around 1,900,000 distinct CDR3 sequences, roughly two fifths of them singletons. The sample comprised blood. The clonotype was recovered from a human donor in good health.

CDR3 sequence reads: CASSPGQGEGYTF. CDR3 in DNA: TGTGCCAGCAGCCCGGGACAGGGAGAGGGCTACACCTTC. This chain joins TRBV7-3 and TRBJ1-2, with 9 positions matching TRBD1. The CDR3 extends over 13 amino acids. After removal of 5 bases from V and 8 bases from J, the junction contained 6 bases not matched to a gene. The germline CDR1 and CDR2 sequences are SGHTA and FQGTGA.